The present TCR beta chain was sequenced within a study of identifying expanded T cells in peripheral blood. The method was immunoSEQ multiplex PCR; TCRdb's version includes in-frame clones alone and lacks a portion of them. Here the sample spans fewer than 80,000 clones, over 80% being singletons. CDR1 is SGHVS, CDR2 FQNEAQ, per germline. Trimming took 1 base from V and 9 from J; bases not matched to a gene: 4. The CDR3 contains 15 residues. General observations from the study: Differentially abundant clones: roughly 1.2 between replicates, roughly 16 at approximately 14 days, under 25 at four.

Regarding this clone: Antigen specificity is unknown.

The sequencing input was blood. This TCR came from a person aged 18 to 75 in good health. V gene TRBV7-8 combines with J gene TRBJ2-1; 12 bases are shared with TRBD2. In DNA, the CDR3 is TGTGCCAGCAGCTTAGGACTAGCGGGGGCCGGTGAGCAGTTCTTC. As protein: CASSLGLAGAGEQFF.